Listed below are T cell receptor beta chains from one sample, sequenced in a study of neurological immune-mediated disorders. Each CDR3 protein gets one entry after TCRdb re-called the 5' RACE reads with MiXCR. The repertoire holds tens of thousands of distinct CDR3 sequences, approximately 1.4% seen once, with approximately 8.7% in the top ten. Sequencing was performed on PBMCs. The origin of the receptors is a woman aged 30 to 39 with multiple sclerosis. Each CDR3 is given with its conserved first and last residue. The D gene is left open where the match is weak. Some rows have no size entry. The others give once, few or many, or a class for an expanded clone.

d_gene	abundance	v_gene	j_gene	CDR3aa	CDR3nt
TRBD1	many	TRBV20-1	TRBJ2-3	CSTGQGAPLDTQYF	TGCAGCACGGGACAGGGGGCACCACTAGATACGCAGTATTTT
.	many	TRBV7-8	TRBJ1-5	CASSFEGYNNQPQHF	TGTGCCAGCAGCTTCGAGGGGTATAACAATCAGCCCCAGCATTTT
.	many	TRBV18	TRBJ1-2	CASSPPDGVGYTF	TGTGCCAGCTCACCACCGGACGGGGTTGGCTACACCTTC
.	many	TRBV20-1	TRBJ2-7	CSADPWGAAYEQYF	TGCAGTGCTGACCCTTGGGGGGCCGCCTACGAGCAGTACTTC
TRBD1	many	TRBV20-1	TRBJ2-5	CSAHQGQGTETQYF	TGCAGTGCTCACCAAGGACAGGGGACGGAGACCCAGTACTTC
.	many	TRBV6-2/TRBV6-3	TRBJ1-1	CASSYMNTEAFF	TGTGCCAGCAGTTACATGAACACTGAAGCTTTCTTT
.	many	TRBV10-3	TRBJ2-5	CATQGEQETQYF	TGTGCCACCCAGGGAGAGCAAGAGACCCAGTACTTC
TRBD1	many	TRBV7-6	TRBJ2-1	CASSPVPGQGNEQFF	TGTGCCAGCAGCCCTGTCCCGGGACAGGGCAATGAGCAGTTCTTC
.	many	TRBV5-1	TRBJ2-2	CASSLTSNTGELFF	TGCGCCAGCAGCTTGACCTCGAACACCGGGGAGCTGTTTTTT
.	many	TRBV20-1	TRBJ1-6	CSARDGGGSSPLHF	TGCAGTGCTAGAGATGGCGGGGGAAGCTCACCCCTCCACTTT
.	many	TRBV12-3/TRBV12-4	TRBJ1-6	CASSSPNSPLHF	TGTGCCAGCAGTTCCCCAAATTCACCCCTCCACTTT
.	many	TRBV5-5	TRBJ2-3	CASSQQWVPDTQYF	TGTGCCAGCAGCCAGCAGTGGGTGCCAGATACGCAGTATTTT
TRBD1	many	TRBV5-1	TRBJ2-7	CASSLAETGGYEQYF	TGCGCCAGCAGCTTGGCCGAGACAGGGGGGTACGAGCAGTACTTC
.	many	TRBV6-6	TRBJ2-1	CASSYSKEAYRDEQFF	TGTGCCAGCAGTTACTCGAAAGAGGCTTACCGGGATGAGCAGTTCTTC
.	many	TRBV7-9	TRBJ1-2	CASSLSGRGDYGYTF	TGTGCCAGCAGCCTAAGTGGCAGGGGTGACTATGGCTACACCTTC
.	many	TRBV5-1	TRBJ2-1	CASSGQLHNEQFF	TGCGCCAGCAGCGGACAGCTTCACAATGAGCAGTTCTTC
.	many	TRBV25-1	TRBJ1-2	CASSDIANYGYTF	TGTGCCAGCAGTGACATCGCTAACTATGGCTACACCTTC
.	many	TRBV20-1	TRBJ2-5	CSARDGNRQETQYF	TGCAGTGCTAGAGATGGCAACCGTCAAGAGACCCAGTACTTC
.	many	TRBV3-1	TRBJ2-3	CASSQDVSGATQYF	TGTGCCAGCAGCCAAGATGTTTCGGGGGCTACGCAGTATTTT
TRBD1	many	TRBV5-1	TRBJ2-3	CASRPSRTGSGDTQYF	TGCGCCAGCAGGCCCTCCAGGACAGGGTCCGGAGATACGCAGTATTTT
.	.	TRBV19	TRBJ1-2	CASSVAGTNYGYTF	TGTGCCAGTAGTGTCGCCGGGACCAACTATGGCTACACCTTC
.	many	TRBV9	TRBJ2-5	CASSAAPIGVQETQYF	TGTGCCAGCAGCGCCGCCCCAATCGGGGTTCAAGAGACCCAGTACTTC
.	many	TRBV12-3/TRBV12-4	TRBJ2-3	CASRSTNTDTQYF	TGTGCCAGCAGGTCGACTAACACAGATACGCAGTATTTT
TRBD1	many	TRBV12-3/TRBV12-4	TRBJ2-7	CASSLQGTGSYEQYF	TGTGCCAGCAGTCTGCAAGGGACAGGGAGCTACGAGCAGTACTTC
TRBD1	many	TRBV18	TRBJ1-6	CASSGQGQNSPLHF	TGTGCCAGCTCCGGACAGGGACAGAATTCACCCCTCCACTTT
.	.	TRBV11-3	TRBJ1-5	CASEPYQPQHF	TGTGCCAGCGAACCTTACCAGCCCCAGCATTTT
TRBD2	many	TRBV5-1	TRBJ2-1	CASSSTSGNMGYNEQFF	TGCGCCAGCAGCTCCACTAGCGGGAATATGGGGTACAATGAGCAGTTCTTC
.	many	TRBV10-2	TRBJ2-7	CASSEIRGGRGSYEQYF	TGCGCCAGCAGTGAGATAAGGGGGGGACGGGGCTCCTACGAGCAGTACTTC
.	many	TRBV7-2	TRBJ2-1	CASRQGGAYNEQFF	TGTGCCAGCAGGCAGGGGGGAGCCTACAATGAGCAGTTCTTC
.	many	TRBV9	TRBJ1-2	CASSVFTDDNYGYTF	TGTGCCAGCAGCGTCTTTACGGACGATAACTATGGCTACACCTTC
TRBD2	many	TRBV29-1	TRBJ2-3	CSVEPGGADTQYF	TGCAGCGTTGAACCGGGGGGGGCAGATACGCAGTATTTT
TRBD2	many	TRBV15	TRBJ2-1	CATSLLAGALAEQFF	TGTGCCACCAGCCTGCTAGCGGGGGCTTTGGCTGAGCAGTTCTTC
.	many	TRBV20-1	TRBJ2-5	CSASLQENQYF	TGCAGTGCTAGCCTCCAAGAGAACCAGTACTTC
.	many	TRBV6-5	TRBJ2-7	CASNTGGKTYEQYF	TGTGCCAGCAACACAGGAGGTAAAACCTACGAGCAGTACTTC
.	many	TRBV6-2/TRBV6-3	TRBJ1-5	CASSPRIQPQHF	TGTGCCAGCAGTCCCCGTATTCAGCCCCAGCATTTT
TRBD2	many	TRBV20-1	TRBJ2-5	CSARVAGGRETQYF	TGCAGTGCTAGAGTAGCGGGGGGGCGGGAGACCCAGTACTTC
.	many	TRBV6-2/TRBV6-3	TRBJ1-5	CASSTPQGNGYQPQHF	TGTGCCAGCAGTACCCCCCAGGGGAATGGGTATCAGCCCCAGCATTTT
.	many	TRBV7-2	TRBJ2-7	CASSLPPFSYEQYF	TGTGCCAGCAGCTTACCGCCGTTTTCCTACGAGCAGTACTTC
.	many	TRBV7-2	TRBJ2-7	CASSLGLSRFEQYF	TGTGCCAGCAGCTTAGGCCTTAGCCGCTTCGAGCAGTACTTC
.	many	TRBV7-8	TRBJ2-1	CASSSQGLRNEQFF	TGTGCCAGCAGCTCCCAGGGGCTTCGGAATGAGCAGTTCTTC
TRBD2	many	TRBV11-3	TRBJ2-3	CASSDGTSGTDTQYF	TGTGCCAGCAGCGACGGGACTAGCGGCACAGATACGCAGTATTTT
.	many	TRBV2	TRBJ2-2	CASRSYGELFF	TGTGCCAGCAGATCCTACGGGGAGCTGTTTTTT
.	many	TRBV12-3/TRBV12-4	TRBJ2-7	CASTRLDWDEQYF	TGTGCCAGCACCCGACTGGACTGGGACGAGCAGTACTTC
.	many	TRBV11-2	TRBJ2-3	CASSSPPGTDTQYF	TGTGCCAGCAGCTCCCCTCCGGGCACAGATACGCAGTATTTT
.	many	TRBV6-5	TRBJ2-1	CASSDTGKADEQFF	TGTGCCAGCAGTGACACCGGGAAGGCGGATGAGCAGTTCTTC
.	many	TRBV7-2	TRBJ2-6	CASSWRSAGANVLTF	TGTGCCAGCAGCTGGAGAAGCGCTGGGGCCAACGTCCTGACTTTC
TRBD1	many	TRBV7-9	TRBJ2-7	CASSSGTGVGEQYF	TGTGCCAGCAGCTCCGGGACAGGGGTCGGCGAGCAGTACTTC
.	many	TRBV5-1	TRBJ2-3	CASSSGTAGPDTQYF	TGCGCCAGCAGCTCCGGGACGGCGGGGCCAGATACGCAGTATTTT